A single sample gave rise to the 28 T cell receptor beta chains below, sequenced in a study of blood T cell repertoires in COVID-19. This table comes from immunoSEQ multiplex PCR, and its TCRdb copy is limited to in-frame clones, with some not included. The data show approximately 88,000 clones, more than 65% seen once. What was sequenced was peripheral blood. Every receptor here comes from a man aged 70-80 years with COVID-19, enrolled during active disease.

The rearrangement uses TRBV11-2 and TRBJ2-1; 10 nucleotides line up with TRBD2. The CDR3 has 15 amino acids. Trimming at V came to 5 bases and at J to 6 bases, leaving 7 bases not matched to a gene. Germline V gene sequence: CDR1 SGHAT, CDR2 FQNNGV. Here the CDR3 reads CASSNQREGRNEQFF. The CDR3 DNA sequence: TGTGCCAGCAGCAACCAGCGGGAGGGCCGCAATGAGCAGTTCTTC.

This clone was seen more than once but under ten times. This chain's CDR3 is CASSLVPIYEQYF. The CDR3 DNA reads TGTGCCAGCAGCTTAGTTCCTATCTACGAGCAGTACTTC. The V gene is TRBV7-2, the J gene TRBJ2-7; D remains ambiguous. V lost 1 base to trimming and J lost 3 bases, with 7 bases between them. This CDR3 spans 13 amino acids. Germline V gene sequence: CDR1 SGHTA, CDR2 FQGNSA.

The rearrangement uses TRBV6-6 and TRBJ1-5; D is possibly TRBD1 (5 bases). The CDR3 runs 14 residues. Germline assignment: CDR1 MNHNY and CDR2 SVGAGI (reference sequence). Trimming took off 6 bases at V and 4 bases at J, with 13 bases between the two ends. In nucleotides, the CDR3 is TGTGCCAGCAGCTCGTCAGGGAGGAATCAGCCCCAGCATTTT. Translated, it gives CASSSSGRNQPQHF.

The chain couples TRBV12-3 or TRBV12-4 to TRBJ2-1; 10 bases fit TRBD1. The CDR3 runs 13 residues. V was clipped by 5 bases and J by 10 bases; unmatched bases: 5. The CDR3 region is CASSRDRGWEQFF. The CDR3 DNA reads as TGTGCCAGCAGTCGGGACAGGGGTTGGGAGCAGTTCTTC.

The gene calls are TRBV4-3 and TRBJ1-2; a possible D gene is TRBD1 (6 bases). V lost 0 bases and J lost 2, with 10 bases in between. Germline-derived CDR1 and CDR2 are LGHNA and YSLEER. CDR3 length: 15 residues. This CDR3 is CASSQEDTGNYGYTF. Here the CDR3 DNA reads TGCGCCAGCAGCCAAGAGGATACAGGGAACTATGGCTACACCTTC.

The chain has TRBV2 and TRBJ1-4; D might be TRBD1 (6 bases). Looked up from germline, CDR1 is SNHLY and CDR2 is FYNNEI. With 2 bases removed from V and 4 bases from J, the gap between germline ends came to 17 bases. CDR3 length equals 17 residues. The CDR3 region is CASSESVLGGGNEKLFF. Here the CDR3 DNA reads TGTGCCAGCAGTGAATCTGTCTTAGGGGGGGGTAATGAAAAACTGTTTTTT.

The V and J genes are TRBV6-2 or TRBV6-3 and TRBJ1-5; D is undetermined. The germline V gene has CDR1 MNHEY and CDR2 SVGEGT. The CDR3 has 14 amino acids. Trimming pared 4 bases from V and 7 bases from J, leaving 14 bases between. This chain's CDR3 is CASSLTSAGQPQHF. CDR3 nucleotides: TGTGCCAGCAGTTTGACCTCGGCGGGCCAGCCCCAGCATTTT.

V is TRBV6-2 or TRBV6-3 and J is TRBJ2-7; the match to TRBD2 covers 10 bases. This CDR3 comprises 17 residues. Trimming at V came to 0 bases and at J to 1 base, leaving 6 bases not matched to a gene. Germline assignment: CDR1 MNHEY and CDR2 SVGEGT. CDR3: CASSYSSSGRRSYEQYF. CDR3 nucleotide sequence: TGTGCCAGCAGTTACTCCTCTAGCGGGAGAAGGTCCTACGAGCAGTACTTC.

The V and J genes are TRBV5-5 and TRBJ1-5; 7 positions agree with TRBD1. The CDR3 runs 15 residues. Per germline, CDR1 SGHKS and CDR2 YYEKEE (reference sequence). J gave up 7 bases and V 3 bases, and 10 bases lay outside the gene matches. CDR3 nucleotides: TGTGCCAGCAGCTCGACAACAGGGGTCCTGCAGCCCCAGCATTTT. It is translated as CASSSTTGVLQPQHF.

This clone has more than one count but fewer than ten. The V call is TRBV3-1 (or the pseudogene TRBV3-2), the J call TRBJ2-7; 9 nucleotides match TRBD2. V lost 4 bases and J lost 4; bases outside the gene matches: 11. Germline-derived CDR1 and CDR2 are LGHDT and YNNKEL (reference sequence). The CDR3 runs 16 residues. The CDR3 protein is CASSPGGRAGSYEQYF. The CDR3 region has the DNA TGTGCCAGCAGCCCTGGCGGGAGGGCTGGGTCGTACGAGCAGTACTTC.

About this clone itself: The identical CDR3 is also encoded by other nucleotide sequences in the sample. The chain combines TRBV6-5 with TRBJ2-3; D is uncertain. CDR1 is MNHEY and CDR2 is SVGAGI in the germline V gene. The CDR3 covers 13 residues. V dropped 0 bases and J dropped 6 bases, with 7 bases sitting between them. The DNA for the CDR3 is TGTGCCAGCAGTTACTCGGCCGGGGATACGCAGTATTTT. Protein: CASSYSAGDTQYF.

The J gene is TRBJ1-4, the V gene TRBV6-2 or TRBV6-3, with D perhaps matching TRBD1 (5 bases). This CDR3 contains 14 residues. V lost 2 bases and J 8 bases, leaving 12 bases between the germline ends. Germline V lookup: CDR1 MNHEY, CDR2 SVGEGT. CDR3 sequence: CASSYPQGREKLFF. The DNA of the CDR3 is TGTGCCAGCAGTTACCCGCAGGGAAGAGAAAAACTGTTTTTT.

This chain uses TRBV4-2 with TRBJ2-3; 9 positions match TRBD2. J gave up 1 base and V 5 bases, and 7 bases lay outside the gene matches. This CDR3 is built from 16 residues. Germline V gene data show CDR1 as LGHNA and CDR2 as YNFKEQ. CDR3 DNA: TGTGCCAGCAGCGTTAGCGGGAGTCGCGGCACAGATACGCAGTATTTT. This sequence encodes CASSVSGSRGTDTQYF.

This clone was recorded only once. V is TRBV7-8 and J is TRBJ2-3; 7 bases line up with TRBD2. In germline, CDR1 is SGHVS, CDR2 FQNEAQ. V gave up 5 bases and J gave up 9 bases; unmatched junction bases: 14. The CDR3 extends over 15 amino acids. Written as DNA, the CDR3 is TGTGCCAGCAGCAACGGACTAGGAACATTAAAAACGCAGTATTTT. Translating it yields CASSNGLGTLKTQYF.

This sequence joins TRBV7-9 and TRBJ2-7; perhaps TRBD1 as D (5 bases). Trimming took 2 bases from V and 3 from J, leaving 14 bases between them. Germline V gene data show CDR1 as SEHNR and CDR2 as FQNEAQ (reference sequence). The CDR3 sequence is 15 residues long. The CDR3 loop reads CASSLQGTLDYEQYF. For the CDR3, the DNA is TGTGCCAGCAGCTTACAGGGCACCTTAGACTACGAGCAGTACTTC. Filled out from reference TRBV7-9 and TRBJ2-7, the complete variable domain reads DTGVSQNPRHKITKRGQNVTFRCDPISEHNRLYWYRQTLGQGPEFLTYFQNEAQLEKSRLLSDRFSAERPKGSFSTLEIQRTEQGDSAMYLCASSLQGTLDYEQYFGPGTRLTVT.

The V and J genes are TRBV5-1 and TRBJ2-3; TRBD2 matches at 7 bases. The CDR3 runs 16 residues. CDR1 and CDR2 from the germline V gene are SGHRS and YFSETQ. With 4 bases clipped from V and 3 bases from J, the junction kept 11 bases outside the gene matches. In nucleotides, the CDR3 is TGCGCCAGCAGCCCGGGACTATCCGCGGGAACAGATACGCAGTATTTT. Residues: CASSPGLSAGTDTQYF.

V usage is TRBV7-9 and J usage is TRBJ2-2, with D possibly being TRBD1 (6 bases). Trimming removed 5 bases at V and 3 bases at J, with 13 bases between. Germline values: CDR1 SEHNR, CDR2 FQNEAQ (reference sequence). This CDR3 is 15 amino acids long. Here the CDR3 reads CASSPRDTYTGELFF. CDR3 nucleotide sequence: TGTGCCAGCAGCCCCCGGGACACCTACACCGGGGAGCTGTTTTTT. Using reference TRBV7-9 and TRBJ2-2 for the parts outside the CDR3, the full variable domain is DTGVSQNPRHKITKRGQNVTFRCDPISEHNRLYWYRQTLGQGPEFLTYFQNEAQLEKSRLLSDRFSAERPKGSFSTLEIQRTEQGDSAMYLCASSPRDTYTGELFFGEGSRLTVL.

The J gene is TRBJ2-5, the V gene TRBV18; D might be TRBD2 (6 bases). Looked up from germline, CDR1 is KGHSH and CDR2 is LQKENI. V lost 6 bases and J lost 5, with 13 bases in between. This CDR3 region has 13 residues. CDR3 sequence: CASSVHSGETQYF. DNA for the CDR3: TGTGCCAGCTCCGTTCACAGCGGGGAGACCCAGTACTTC.

V gene TRBV3-1 (or the pseudogene TRBV3-2) combines with J gene TRBJ2-7; maybe TRBD1 (6 bases). Germline values: CDR1 LGHDT, CDR2 YNNKEL (reference sequence). The CDR3 is 13 residues long. Trimming removed 6 bases from V and 1 base from J, with 10 bases in between. The CDR3 here is CASRKDSSYEQYF. In DNA, the CDR3 is TGTGCCAGCAGGAAGGACAGTTCCTACGAGCAGTACTTC.

The V gene is TRBV7-8, the J gene TRBJ2-5; perhaps TRBD2 as D (5 bases). V shed 4 bases and J shed 9 bases, with 12 bases lying between them. The V gene's germline CDR1 is SGHVS and CDR2 FQNEAQ. The CDR3 is 12 amino acids. CDR3 amino acids: CASSSEWGAQYF. As DNA, the CDR3 is TGTGCCAGCAGCTCTGAGTGGGGAGCCCAGTACTTC.

The gene calls are TRBV12-3 or TRBV12-4 and TRBJ1-2; D gene unclear. V lost 6 bases and J lost 2, with 10 bases in between. The CDR3 has 13 residues. CDR3 loop: CASRIEGNYGYTF. The CDR3 DNA reads TGTGCCAGCAGGATTGAGGGAAACTATGGCTACACCTTC.

The chain uses TRBV7-2 and TRBJ2-2; TRBD2 aligns across 10 bases. The V gene end was trimmed by 2 bases and the J gene end by 6 bases; junction bases not matched to a gene: 12. Germline V CDR1 and CDR2: SGHTA, FQGNSA. CDR3 size: 18 residues. CDR3 amino acids: CASSLKFLAGDLSGELFF. CDR3 bases: TGTGCCAGCAGCTTAAAGTTTCTAGCGGGGGACTTATCCGGGGAGCTGTTTTTT.

Only one count was recorded for this clone. The chain joins TRBV6-5 to TRBJ1-2; maybe TRBD1 (6 bases). Germline loops: CDR1 MNHEY, CDR2 SVGAGI. The CDR3 spans 12 residues. V shed 5 bases and J shed 5 bases, with 9 bases lying between them. CDR3 sequence reads: CASSQQGYGYTF. The CDR3 DNA reads TGTGCCAGCAGTCAGCAGGGGTATGGCTACACCTTC.

The chain couples TRBV6-2 or TRBV6-3 to TRBJ1-1; 8 bases map to TRBD1. After removal of 4 bases from V and 7 bases from J, the junction contained 8 bases not matched to a gene. CDR3 size: 14 residues. CDR1 and CDR2 from the germline V gene are MNHEY and SVGEGT. The CDR3 loop reads CASSLPGGVFEAFF. The CDR3 DNA follows: TGTGCCAGCAGTTTGCCAGGGGGCGTCTTTGAAGCTTTCTTT.

The chain employs TRBV19 and TRBJ1-5; TRBD1 might be the D (6 bases). In germline, CDR1 is LNHDA, CDR2 SQIVND (reference sequence). V was shortened by 2 bases and J by 3 bases, with 14 bases between the two germline ends. The CDR3 runs 16 residues. DNA of the CDR3: TGTGCCAGTAGTATACTTATGAGGGGGAACAATCAGCCCCAGCATTTT. Protein sequence: CASSILMRGNNQPQHF.

This chain uses TRBV7-6 with TRBJ1-5; D not certain. CDR3 length: 13 residues. Trimming left V 4 bases short and J 2 bases short, with 6 bases between. Germline CDR1 SGHVS, CDR2 FNYEAQ. The CDR3 sequence is CASSSGGNQPQHF. CDR3 DNA sequence: TGTGCCAGCAGCTCCGGGGGCAATCAGCCCCAGCATTTT.

The V gene is TRBV6-5, the J gene TRBJ2-2, with D possibly TRBD2 on 6 matching bases. Per the germline V gene, CDR1 is MNHEY and CDR2 is SVGAGI. CDR3 length: 15 amino acids. V lost 8 bases, J lost 0 bases, and 13 bases lay in between. The CDR3 DNA sequence: TGTGCCAGCTCCTACGGCGGGACGAACACCGGGGAGCTGTTTTTT. Residues: CASSYGGTNTGELFF.

This clone was seen only once. This chain links TRBV15 with TRBJ2-2; 8 bases match TRBD1. The length of the CDR3 is 17 residues. Germline lookup yields CDR1 LNHNV and CDR2 YYDKDF (reference sequence). V lost 0 bases to trimming and J lost 0 bases; unmatched junction nucleotides: 3. This chain's CDR3 is CATSRDEDRANTGELFF. DNA of the CDR3: TGTGCCACCAGCAGAGATGAGGACAGGGCGAACACCGGGGAGCTGTTTTTT.